This T cell receptor beta chain came from a study of T cells of healthy individuals. From germline, CDR1 is SGHRS and CDR2 YFSETQ. J lost 0 bases, V lost 0 bases, and 4 bases had no gene match. The CDR3 has 17 amino acids. Ten or more counts support this clonotype. TCRdb passed the 5' RACE reads through MiXCR, listing each CDR3 protein once. The top ten hold about 7.5% of the sample, which has approximately 89,000 distinct CDR3 sequences, about 5% seen once. The chain combines TRBV5-1 with TRBJ2-7; TRBD2 agrees at 12 bases. This TCR was recovered from a female donor in good health. The CDR3 is CASSLGGLAGPSYEQYF. The CDR3 DNA is TGCGCCAGCAGCTTGGGAGGACTAGCGGGACCCTCCTACGAGCAGTACTTC.